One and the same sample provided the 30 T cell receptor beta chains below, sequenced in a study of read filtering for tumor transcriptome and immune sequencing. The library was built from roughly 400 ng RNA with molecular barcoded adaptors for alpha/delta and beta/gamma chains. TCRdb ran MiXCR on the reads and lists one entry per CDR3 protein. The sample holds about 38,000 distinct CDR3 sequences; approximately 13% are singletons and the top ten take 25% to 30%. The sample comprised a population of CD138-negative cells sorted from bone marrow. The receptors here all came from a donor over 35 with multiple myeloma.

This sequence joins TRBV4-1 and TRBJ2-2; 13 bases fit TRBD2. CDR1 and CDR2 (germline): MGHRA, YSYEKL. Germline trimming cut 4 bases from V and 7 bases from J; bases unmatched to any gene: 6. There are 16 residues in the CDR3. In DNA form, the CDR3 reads TGCGCCAGCAGCCGAGGACTAGCGGGAGAAGGCGGGGAGCTGTTTTTT. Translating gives CASSRGLAGEGGELFF.

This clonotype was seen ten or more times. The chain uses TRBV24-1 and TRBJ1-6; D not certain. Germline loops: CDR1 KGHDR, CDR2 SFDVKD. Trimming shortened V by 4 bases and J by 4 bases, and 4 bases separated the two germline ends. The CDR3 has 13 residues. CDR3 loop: CATSEQYNSPLHF. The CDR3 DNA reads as TGTGCCACCAGTGAACAGTATAATTCACCCCTCCACTTT.

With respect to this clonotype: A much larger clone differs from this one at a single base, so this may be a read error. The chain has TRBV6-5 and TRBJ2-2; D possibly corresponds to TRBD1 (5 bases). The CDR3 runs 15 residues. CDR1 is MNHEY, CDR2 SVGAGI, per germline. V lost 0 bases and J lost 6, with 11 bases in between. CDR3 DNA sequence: TGTGCCAGCAGTTACTCTGCAGGGTGGGCCGGGGAGCTGTTTTTT. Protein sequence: CASSYSAGWAGELFF.

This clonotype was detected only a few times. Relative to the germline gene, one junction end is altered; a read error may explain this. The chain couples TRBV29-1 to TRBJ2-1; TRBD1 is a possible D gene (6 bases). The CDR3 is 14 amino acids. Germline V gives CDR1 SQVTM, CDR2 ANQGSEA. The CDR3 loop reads CSVAKRVRDNEQLF. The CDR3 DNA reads TGCAGCGTCGCCAAACGGGTCCGGGACAATGAGCAGTTATTC.

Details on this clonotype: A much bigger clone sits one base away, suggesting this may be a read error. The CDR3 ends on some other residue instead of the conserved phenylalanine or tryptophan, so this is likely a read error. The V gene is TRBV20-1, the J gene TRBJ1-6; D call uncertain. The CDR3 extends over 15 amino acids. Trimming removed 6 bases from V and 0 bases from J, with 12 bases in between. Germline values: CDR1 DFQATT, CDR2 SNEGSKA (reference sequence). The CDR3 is CSARGVGSYNSPLHV. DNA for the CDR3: TGCAGTGCGCGGGGTGTGGGCTCCTATAATTCACCCCTCCACGTT.

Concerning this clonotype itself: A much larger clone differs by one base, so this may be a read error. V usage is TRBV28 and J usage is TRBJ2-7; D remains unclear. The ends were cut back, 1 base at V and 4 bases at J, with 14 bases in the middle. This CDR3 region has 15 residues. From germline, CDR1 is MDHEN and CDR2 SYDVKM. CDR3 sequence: CASSLYDGPFYEQYF. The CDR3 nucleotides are TGTGCCAGCAGTTTATATGACGGGCCCTTTTACGAGCAGTACTTC. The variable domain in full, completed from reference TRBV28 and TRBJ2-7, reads DVKVTQSSRYLVKRTGEKVFLECVQDMDHENMFWYRQDPGLGLRLIYFSYDVKMKEKGDIPEGYSVSREKKERFSLILESASTNQTSMYLCASSLYDGPFYEQYFGPGTRLTVT.

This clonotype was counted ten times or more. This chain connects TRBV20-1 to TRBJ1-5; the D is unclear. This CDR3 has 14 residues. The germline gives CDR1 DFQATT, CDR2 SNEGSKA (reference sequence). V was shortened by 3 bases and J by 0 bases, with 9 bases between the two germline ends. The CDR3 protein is CSASPVYSNQPQHF. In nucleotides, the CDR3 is TGCAGTGCTAGTCCTGTTTATAGCAATCAGCCCCAGCATTTT.

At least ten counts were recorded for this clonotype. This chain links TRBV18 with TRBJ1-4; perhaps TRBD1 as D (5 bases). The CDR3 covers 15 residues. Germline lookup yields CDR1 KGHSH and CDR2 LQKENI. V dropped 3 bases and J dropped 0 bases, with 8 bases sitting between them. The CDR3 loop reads CASSPGGSTNEKLFF. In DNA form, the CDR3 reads TGTGCCAGCTCACCGGGGGGATCAACTAATGAAAAACTGTTTTTT. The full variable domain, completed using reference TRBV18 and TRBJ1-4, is NAGVMQNPRHLVRRRGQEARLRCSPMKGHSHVYWYRQLPEEGLKFMVYLQKENIIDESGMPKERFSAEFPKEGPSILRIQQVVRGDSAAYFCASSPGGSTNEKLFFGSGTQLSVL.

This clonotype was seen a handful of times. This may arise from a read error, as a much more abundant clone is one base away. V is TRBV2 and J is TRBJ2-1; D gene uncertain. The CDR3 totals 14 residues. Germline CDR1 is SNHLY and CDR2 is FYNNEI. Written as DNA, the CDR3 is TGTGCCAGTTTTACCGGGCCGATAAACAATGAGCAGTCCTTC. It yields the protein CASFTGPINNEQSF.

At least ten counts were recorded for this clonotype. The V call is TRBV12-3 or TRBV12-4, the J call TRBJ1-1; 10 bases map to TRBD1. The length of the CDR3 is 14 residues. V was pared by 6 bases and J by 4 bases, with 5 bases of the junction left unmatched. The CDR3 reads CASSGQGEGTEAFF. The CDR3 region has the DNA TGTGCCAGCAGCGGACAGGGGGAAGGCACTGAAGCTTTCTTT.

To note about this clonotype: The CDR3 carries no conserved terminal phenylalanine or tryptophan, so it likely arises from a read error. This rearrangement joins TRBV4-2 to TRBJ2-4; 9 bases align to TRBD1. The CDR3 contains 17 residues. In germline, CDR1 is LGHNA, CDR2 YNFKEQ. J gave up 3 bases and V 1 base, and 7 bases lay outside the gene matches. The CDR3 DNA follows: TGTGCCAGCAGCCAAGGAACAGGGGGCTCGGGCAAAAACATTCAGTACCTC. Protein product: CASSQGTGGSGKNIQYL.

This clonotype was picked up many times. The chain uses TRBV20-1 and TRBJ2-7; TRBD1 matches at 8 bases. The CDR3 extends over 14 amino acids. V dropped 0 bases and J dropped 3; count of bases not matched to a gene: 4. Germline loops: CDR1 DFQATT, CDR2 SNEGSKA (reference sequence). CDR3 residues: CSARDSGGGYEQYF. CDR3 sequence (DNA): TGCAGTGCTAGAGATTCAGGGGGCGGCTACGAGCAGTACTTC.

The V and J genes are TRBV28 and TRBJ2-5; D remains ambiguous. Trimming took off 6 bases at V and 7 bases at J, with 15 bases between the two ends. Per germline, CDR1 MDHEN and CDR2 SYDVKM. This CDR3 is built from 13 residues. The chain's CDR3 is CASRPTGVGTQYF. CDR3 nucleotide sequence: TGTGCCAGCAGACCTACTGGGGTCGGGACCCAGTACTTC.

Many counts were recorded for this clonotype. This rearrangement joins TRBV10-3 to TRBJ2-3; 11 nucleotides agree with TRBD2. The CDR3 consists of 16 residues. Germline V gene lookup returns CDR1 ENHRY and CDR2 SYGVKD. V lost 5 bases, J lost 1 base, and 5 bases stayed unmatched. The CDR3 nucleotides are TGTGCCATCAGTACCCAACTAGCGGGAGGCACAGATACGCAGTATTTT. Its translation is CAISTQLAGGTDTQYF.

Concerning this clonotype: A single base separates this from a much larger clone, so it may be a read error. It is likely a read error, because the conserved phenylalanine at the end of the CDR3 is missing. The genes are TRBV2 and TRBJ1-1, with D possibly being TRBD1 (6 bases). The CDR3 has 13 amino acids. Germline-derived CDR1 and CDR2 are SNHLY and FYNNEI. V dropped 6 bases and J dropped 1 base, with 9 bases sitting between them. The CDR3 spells CASSGGPNTEAFL. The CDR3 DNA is TGTGCCAGCAGCGGGGGCCCGAACACTGAAGCTTTCCTT.

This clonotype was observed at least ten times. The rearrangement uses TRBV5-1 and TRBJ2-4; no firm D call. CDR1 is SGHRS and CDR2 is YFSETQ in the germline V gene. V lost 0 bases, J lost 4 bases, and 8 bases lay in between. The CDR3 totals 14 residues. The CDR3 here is CASSLGQAKNIQYF. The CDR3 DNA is TGCGCCAGCAGCTTGGGTCAGGCGAAAAACATTCAGTACTTC. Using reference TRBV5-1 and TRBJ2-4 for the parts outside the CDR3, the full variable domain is KAGVTQTPRYLIKTRGQQVTLSCSPISGHRSVSWYQQTPGQGLQFLFEYFSETQRNKGNFPGRFSGRQFSNSRSEMNVSTLELGDSALYLCASSLGQAKNIQYFGAGTRLSVL.

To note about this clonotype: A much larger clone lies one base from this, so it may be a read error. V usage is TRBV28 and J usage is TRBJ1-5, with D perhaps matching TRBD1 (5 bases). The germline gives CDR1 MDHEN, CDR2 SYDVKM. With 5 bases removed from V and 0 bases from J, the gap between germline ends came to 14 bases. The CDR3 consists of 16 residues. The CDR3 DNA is TGTGCCAGCAGTCTCCGGGGGGGGTTTAGCAATCAGCCCCAGCATTTT. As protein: CASSLRGGFSNQPQHF.

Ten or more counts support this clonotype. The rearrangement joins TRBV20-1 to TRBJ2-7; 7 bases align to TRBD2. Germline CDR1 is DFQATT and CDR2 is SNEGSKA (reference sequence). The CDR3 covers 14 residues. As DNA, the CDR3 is TGCAGGGAGGAGCTAGCGGACATTACCTACGAGCAGTACTTC. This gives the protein CREELADITYEQYF.

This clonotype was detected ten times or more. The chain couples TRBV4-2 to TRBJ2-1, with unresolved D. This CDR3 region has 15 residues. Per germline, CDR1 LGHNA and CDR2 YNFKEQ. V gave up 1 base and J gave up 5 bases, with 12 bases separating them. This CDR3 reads CASSQVSTGHNEQFF. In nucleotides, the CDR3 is TGTGCCAGCAGCCAAGTCTCTACCGGGCACAATGAGCAGTTCTTC.

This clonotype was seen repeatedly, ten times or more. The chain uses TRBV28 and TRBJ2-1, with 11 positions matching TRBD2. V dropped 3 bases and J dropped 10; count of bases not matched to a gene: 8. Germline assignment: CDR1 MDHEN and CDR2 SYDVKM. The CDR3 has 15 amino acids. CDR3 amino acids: CASSLYGSGRVEQFF. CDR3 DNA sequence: TGTGCCAGCAGTTTGTACGGTAGCGGGAGGGTCGAGCAGTTCTTC. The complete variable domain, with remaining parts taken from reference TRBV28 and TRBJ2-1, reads DVKVTQSSRYLVKRTGEKVFLECVQDMDHENMFWYRQDPGLGLRLIYFSYDVKMKEKGDIPEGYSVSREKKERFSLILESASTNQTSMYLCASSLYGSGRVEQFFGPGTRLTVL.

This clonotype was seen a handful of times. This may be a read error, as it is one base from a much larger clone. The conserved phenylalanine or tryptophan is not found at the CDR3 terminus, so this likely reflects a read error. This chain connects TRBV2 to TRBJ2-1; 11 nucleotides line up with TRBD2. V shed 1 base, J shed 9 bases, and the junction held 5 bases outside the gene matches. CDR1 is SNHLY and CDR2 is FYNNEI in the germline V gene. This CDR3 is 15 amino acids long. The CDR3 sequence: CASSEGLAGGSEQFS. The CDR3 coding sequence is TGTGCCAGCAGTGAAGGGCTAGCGGGAGGATCTGAGCAGTTCTCC.

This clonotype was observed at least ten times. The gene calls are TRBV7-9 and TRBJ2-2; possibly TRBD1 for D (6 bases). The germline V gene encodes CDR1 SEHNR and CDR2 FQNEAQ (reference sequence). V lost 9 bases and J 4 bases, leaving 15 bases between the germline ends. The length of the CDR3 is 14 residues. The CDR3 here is CARNNRAGTGELFF. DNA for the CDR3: TGTGCCAGGAACAACAGGGCTGGCACCGGGGAGCTGTTTTTT.

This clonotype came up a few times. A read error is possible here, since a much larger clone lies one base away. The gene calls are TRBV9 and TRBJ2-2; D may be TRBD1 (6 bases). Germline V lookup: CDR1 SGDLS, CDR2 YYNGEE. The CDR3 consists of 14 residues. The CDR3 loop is CASSLGHFTGEPFF. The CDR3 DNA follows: TGTGCCAGCAGCTTGGGACATTTCACCGGGGAGCCGTTTTTT.

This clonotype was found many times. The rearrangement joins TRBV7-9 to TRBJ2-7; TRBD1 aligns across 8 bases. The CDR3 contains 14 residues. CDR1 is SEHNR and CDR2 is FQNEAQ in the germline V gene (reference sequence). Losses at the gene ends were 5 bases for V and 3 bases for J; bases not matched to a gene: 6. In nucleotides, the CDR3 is TGTGCCAGCAGCCCAGACACAGGGGGCTACGAGCAGTACTTC. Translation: CASSPDTGGYEQYF.

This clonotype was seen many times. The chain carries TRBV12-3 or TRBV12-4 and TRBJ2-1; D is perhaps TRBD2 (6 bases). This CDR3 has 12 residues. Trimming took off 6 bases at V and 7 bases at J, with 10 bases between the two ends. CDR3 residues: CASRLALNEQFF. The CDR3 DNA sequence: TGTGCCAGCAGGCTAGCGTTGAATGAGCAGTTCTTC.

The CDR3 region has the DNA TGTGCCACCAGTTCGGGACAGCCGGTCGGCCCACAAGAGACCCAGTACTTC. As protein: CATSSGQPVGPQETQYF. The rearrangement uses TRBV15 and TRBJ2-5; 7 nucleotides line up with TRBD1. This CDR3 contains 17 residues. CDR1 is LNHNV, CDR2 YYDKDF, per germline (reference sequence). V was pared by 6 bases and J by 2 bases, with 15 bases of the junction left unmatched.

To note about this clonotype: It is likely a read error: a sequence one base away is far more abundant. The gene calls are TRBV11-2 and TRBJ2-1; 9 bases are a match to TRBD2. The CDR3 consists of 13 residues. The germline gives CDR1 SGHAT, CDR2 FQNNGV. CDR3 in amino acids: CAGSLEAGGEQFF. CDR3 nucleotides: TGTGCCGGCAGCTTAGAAGCGGGAGGTGAGCAGTTCTTC.

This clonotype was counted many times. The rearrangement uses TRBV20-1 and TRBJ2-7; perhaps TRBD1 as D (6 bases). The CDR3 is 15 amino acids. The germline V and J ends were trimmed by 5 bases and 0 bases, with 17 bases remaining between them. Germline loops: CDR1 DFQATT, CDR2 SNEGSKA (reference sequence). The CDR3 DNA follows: TGCAGTGCTCCGGCTGGGCAGGGGAGCTCCTACGAGCAGTACTTC. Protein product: CSAPAGQGSSYEQYF.

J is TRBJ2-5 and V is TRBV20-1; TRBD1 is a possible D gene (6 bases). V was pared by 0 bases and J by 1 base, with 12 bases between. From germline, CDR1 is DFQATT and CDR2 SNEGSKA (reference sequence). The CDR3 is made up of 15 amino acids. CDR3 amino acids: CSARDHRTVQETQYF. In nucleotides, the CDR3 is TGCAGTGCTAGAGATCACAGGACAGTCCAAGAGACCCAGTACTTC.

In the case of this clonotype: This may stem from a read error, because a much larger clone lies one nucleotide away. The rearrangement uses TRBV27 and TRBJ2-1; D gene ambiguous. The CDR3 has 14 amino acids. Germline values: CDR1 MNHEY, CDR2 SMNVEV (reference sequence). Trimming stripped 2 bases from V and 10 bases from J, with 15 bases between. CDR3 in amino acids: CASSLRPGAKEQFF. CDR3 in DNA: TGTGCCAGCAGTTTACGGCCCGGTGCCAAGGAGCAGTTCTTC.